Listed here is a single T cell receptor beta chain. V dropped 5 bases and J dropped 6 bases, with 25 bases sitting between them. The CDR3 contains 18 residues. Germline CDR1 SGHVS, CDR2 FQNEAQ. TCRdb reanalysed the RT-PCR reads using MiXCR and keeps one entry per CDR3 protein. This sample carries roughly 4,400 distinct CDR3 sequences, 30% to 40% of them seen once, and the ten largest clones take around 5.4%. The specimen was memory CD4+ T cells from salivary gland. This rearrangement joins TRBV7-8 to TRBJ1-4; D may be TRBD1 (5 bases). This TCR derives from a female donor with primary Sjogren's syndrome. DNA of the CDR3: TGTGCCAGCAGCCCCGGGACTAGCGGGAGTGGGTCGTATGAAAAACTGTTTTTT. Its translation is CASSPGTSGSGSYEKLFF.